This TCR beta chain is drawn from a study of identifying expanded T cells in peripheral blood. Study-level points and caveats: Over two and four weeks, about 16 and 19 clones changed, versus around 1.1 between replicates. Approximately two-week clone count variance significantly increased as total template count grew.

The repertoire was sequenced with immunoSEQ multiplex PCR; TCRdb's copy has only in-frame clones and lacks some. The sample has some 90,000 clones, around 85% seen once. This clone was found once. Its antigen remains unknown. Healthy donors had no documented immune events, such as infections, while sampled. Germline values: CDR1 SEHNR, CDR2 FQNEAQ (reference sequence). Trimming cost V 3 bases and J 5 bases; bases outside gene matches: 5. This CDR3 spans 15 amino acids. This TCR was recovered from a person aged 18-70 years in good health. The sample comprised blood. This chain joins TRBV7-9 and TRBJ1-4; 8 nucleotides align to TRBD1. The CDR3 sequence: CASSLWTGTNEKLFF. The CDR3 DNA reads TGTGCCAGCAGCTTGTGGACAGGGACAAATGAAAAACTGTTTTTT.